The clone carrying this T cell receptor (beta chain) was seen just once. The antigen remains unidentified. This sample was taken from a study of pediatric ulcerative colitis. CDR3 length: 14 amino acids. V was shortened by 4 bases and J by 4 bases, with 13 bases between the two germline ends. Germline CDR1 is MGHRA and CDR2 is YSYEKL. Profiling relied on immunoSEQ multiplex PCR, and the TCRdb table lists in-frame clones only, not all of them. The top ten hold around 4.3% of the sample, which has about 32,000 clones, 82% seen once. Study-wide findings and caveats: Compared with controls, ulcerative colitis showed greater blood-rectum clone sharing.

Input material: blood. This receptor was obtained from a boy under 18 with severe ulcerative colitis. The chain employs TRBV4-1 and TRBJ2-5; maybe TRBD2 (7 bases). The chain's CDR3 is CASSPGLGGETQYF. The CDR3 nucleotides are TGCGCCAGCAGCCCCGGACTAGGGGGAGAGACCCAGTACTTC.